The rows below give T cell receptor beta chains drawn from one sample of a study of blood T cell repertoires in COVID-19. Profiling relied on immunoSEQ multiplex PCR, and the TCRdb table lists in-frame clones only, not all of them. The repertoire has 200,000 to 300,000 clones, 87% of them found once; the top ten carry 7.2%. Sequencing was done on a sample of peripheral blood. The receptor set was obtained from a man aged 60 to 75 who had recovered from COVID-19. The CDR3 runs from the conserved cysteine through the conserved F or W. D genes are given only for firm matches. Expanded clones are given a class, and other clones once, few, many or no size at all.

-,TRBD1,TRBJ1-2,TRBV6-5,TGTGCCAGCAGTTACTCGACCCCAGGGACAGTCTATGGCTACACCTTC,CASSYSTPGTVYGYTF
-,-,TRBJ2-3,TRBV5-1,TGCGCCAGCAGCTTGGCCTCAGGGGCGGGGGACCGAAGGACAGATACGCAGTATTTT,CASSLASGAGDRRTDTQYF
-,-,TRBJ2-7,TRBV11-2,TGTGCCAGCAGCCCACGGGGGGCCCTCTCCTACGAGCAGTACTTC,CASSPRGALSYEQYF
-,TRBD1,TRBJ1-2,TRBV25-1,TGTGCCAGCAGTAAAAGAGGACAGGGCCATGGCTACACCTTC,CASSKRGQGHGYTF
-,TRBD1,TRBJ1-6,TRBV28,TGTGCCAGCAGTTTATTCAGACAGGGGTCGAGCTCCTATAATTCACCCCTCCACTTT,CASSLFRQGSSSYNSPLHF
-,-,TRBJ2-2,TRBV19,TGTGCCTCTAAAAACTCGGGTGACGGGGAGCTGTTTTTT,CASKNSGDGELFF
-,-,TRBJ1-1,TRBV10-3,TGTGCCATCAGTGAGTCGCAGGGCACTGAAGCTTTCTTT,CAISESQGTEAFF
-,TRBD1,TRBJ1-3,TRBV5-1,TGCGCCAGCAGCGTAAAGACAGGGAGCTCTGGAAACACCATATATTTT,CASSVKTGSSGNTIYF
-,-,TRBJ2-5,TRBV7-8,TGTGCCAGCAAAAGGACTGCGCAAGAGACCCAGTACTTC,CASKRTAQETQYF
-,-,TRBJ2-7,TRBV28,TGTGCCAGCAGAATAGGGGGATATAACTCCTACGAGCAGTACTTC,CASRIGGYNSYEQYF
few,-,TRBJ2-1,TRBV2,TGTGCCAGCAGTGAAAAGGAGACTAATCGGTTCTTC,CASSEKETNRFF
once,-,TRBJ1-1,TRBV28,TGTGCCAGCAGTTTATTCGGCGGGACTTTCTTT,CASSLFGGTFF